This is a list of T cell receptor beta chains from one sample in a study of cytomegalovirus exposure and HLA in healthy donors. The repertoire was sequenced with immunoSEQ multiplex PCR; TCRdb's copy has only in-frame clones and lacks some. In the table there are 180,000 or so clones, roughly 8.7% of which are singletons. The sample taken for sequencing was PBMCs. The receptors stem from a woman aged 30 to 39 in good health and CMV-seropositive. The CDR3 runs from the conserved cysteine through the conserved F or W. D genes are given only for firm matches. Size is stated for part of the rows, as once, few or many counts, or as a class when the clone is expanded.

TRBV5-1,-,TRBJ1-1,few,TGCGCCAGCAGCCCGCAGGGAAAGGGAATTGAAGCTTTCTTT,CASSPQGKGIEAFF
TRBV5-6,-,TRBJ1-1,few,TGTGCCAGCAGCTTCTACGACACAGTTGACACTGAAGCTTTCTTT,CASSFYDTVDTEAFF
TRBV9,TRBD2,TRBJ2-3,few,TGTGCCAGCAGCCCATTCCCTAGCGGGGGGGGAACAGATACGCAGTATTTT,CASSPFPSGGGTDTQYF
TRBV10-1,-,TRBJ1-1,few,TGCGCCAGCAGCCGCGACAGAGCGGGAACTAACACTGAAGCTTTCTTT,CASSRDRAGTNTEAFF
TRBV5-1,TRBD2,TRBJ2-1,-,TGCGCCAGCAGCTCCCGGCTGGGTCCTAGCGGGAGGAGGAATGAGCAGTTCTTC,CASSSRLGPSGRRNEQFF
TRBV29-1,TRBD1,TRBJ1-1,-,TGCAGCGTCCCCCGGGGGGACAGGGAATTGAACACTGAAGCTTTCTTT,CSVPRGDRELNTEAFF
TRBV15,TRBD1,TRBJ1-2,few,TGTGCCACCGAGGACAGGGGCGCCTATGGCTACACCTTC,CATEDRGAYGYTF
TRBV30,-,TRBJ1-1,-,TGTGCCTGGATGAGGAGGGACCTAAGAGATACTGAAGCTTTCTTT,CAWMRRDLRDTEAFF
TRBV6-1,TRBD1,TRBJ2-7,few,TGTGCCAGCAGTGAAGCCGGGGACAGGGCCTACGAGCAGTACTTC,CASSEAGDRAYEQYF
TRBV29-1,-,TRBJ1-2,-,TGCAGCGCCCGTGCCACACGTGGTGGCTACACCTTC,CSARATRGGYTF
TRBV27,TRBD2,TRBJ2-5,-,TGTGCCAGCAGTTGGGGCGGGAGGGCCGGGGAGACCCAGTACTTC,CASSWGGRAGETQYF
TRBV6-5,-,TRBJ1-1,-,TGTGCCAGCAGTTACTCGCCCGGTGAAGCTTTCTTT,CASSYSPGEAFF
TRBV5-1,-,TRBJ2-7,few,TGCGCCAGCAGCGTGACATTTACCTACGAGCAGTACTTC,CASSVTFTYEQYF
TRBV9,TRBD2,TRBJ2-2,few,TGTGCCAGCAGGACAGCAGCGGGAGTGAACACCGGGGAGCTGTTTTTT,CASRTAAGVNTGELFF
TRBV18,-,TRBJ2-5,-,TGTGCCAGCTCCCCACCTTCCAGAGAGACCCAGTACTTC,CASSPPSRETQYF
TRBV7-6,-,TRBJ2-1,few,TGTGCCAGCAGCTCGGGACAGCTCACGGGGGATGAGCAGTTCTTC,CASSSGQLTGDEQFF
TRBV7-6,TRBD1,TRBJ1-1,-,TGTGCCAGCAGCAAAACAGGTGACAGGGGGTACGCTGAAGCTTTCTTT,CASSKTGDRGYAEAFF
TRBV25-1,-,TRBJ1-4,-,TGTGCCAGCAGTGAAAACAGGGAAAATGAAAAACTGTTTTTT,CASSENRENEKLFF
TRBV28,TRBD2,TRBJ2-1,-,TGTGCCAGCAGTCGAGGACTAGCGGGAGCTCTGTCCAATGAGCAGTTCTTC,CASSRGLAGALSNEQFF
TRBV5-1,-,TRBJ2-5,once,TGCGCCAGCAGCTCGGTCCCCCCAGCGGAGACCCAGTACTTC,CASSSVPPAETQYF
TRBV11-2,-,TRBJ2-7,few,TGTGCCAGCAGCCCCCGACGGGTCTCCTACGAGCAGTACTTC,CASSPRRVSYEQYF
TRBV18,-,TRBJ2-7,few,TGTGCCAGCTCACCAACCTCGACAGGCCGACTTTTTTACGAGCAGTACTTC,CASSPTSTGRLFYEQYF
TRBV7-2,TRBD2,TRBJ2-5,-,TGTGCCAGCAGCCCCGGACTAGCGGGAATTAGAATCCTCCAAGAGACCCAGTACTTC,CASSPGLAGIRILQETQYF
TRBV21-1,-,TRBJ2-4,few,TGTGCCAGCACTAGCGGGAGAGGAGCCAAAAACATTCAGTACTTC,CASTSGRGAKNIQYF
TRBV13,TRBD1,TRBJ1-1,-,TGTGCCAGCAGACGGACAGGGGGGGACACTGAAGCTTTCTTT,CASRRTGGDTEAFF
TRBV6-6,-,TRBJ2-7,-,TGTGCCAGCAGTTCCGGGACAACCTCCGACGAGCAGTACTTC,CASSSGTTSDEQYF
TRBV5-1,-,TRBJ2-3,few,TGCGCCAGCAGCTTGGTAGGGGCGGTACTGACAGATACGCAGTATTTT,CASSLVGAVLTDTQYF
TRBV6-6,TRBD2,TRBJ2-1,few,TGTGCCAGCAGTTACCGGGGGGATGAGCAGTTCTTC,CASSYRGDEQFF
TRBV29-1,-,TRBJ1-1,few,TGCAGCGCCCGGGACACTGAAGCTTTCTTT,CSARDTEAFF
TRBV6-1,-,TRBJ2-4,-,TGTGCCAGCAGCTCCAGAGGACTAGCCAAAAACATTCAGTACTTC,CASSSRGLAKNIQYF
TRBV6-1,TRBD1,TRBJ2-7,-,TGTGCCATCCACGCAGACAGGGGAGAGAGCGAGCAGTACTTC,CAIHADRGESEQYF
TRBV29-1,TRBD2,TRBJ2-1,-,TGCAGCCTCTTGACTAGCGGGAGAGGGAATGAGCAGTTCTTC,CSLLTSGRGNEQFF
TRBV7-2,-,TRBJ1-4,few,TGTGCCAGCAGCGTGACAGCGATTAATGAAAAACTGTTTTTT,CASSVTAINEKLFF
TRBV7-9,TRBD1,TRBJ1-1,-,TGTGCCAGCAGCTGGGGACAGTGGGAAGCTTTCTTT,CASSWGQWEAFF
TRBV9,TRBD2,TRBJ2-3,-,TGTGCCACCTCCGGGGGGGTTACAGATACGCAGTATTTT,CATSGGVTDTQYF
TRBV6-5,-,TRBJ2-4,-,TGTGCCAGCAGCGCGACAGCCAGATTCGGAAACATTCAGTACTTC,CASSATARFGNIQYF
TRBV6-6,-,TRBJ1-1,-,TGTGCCAGCAGTCCTATCCGGGCCTCGGGAGGGACTGAAGCTTTCTTT,CASSPIRASGGTEAFF
TRBV7-9,TRBD1,TRBJ2-7,-,TGTGCCAGCAGCTTAAGGGACAGGGGTTACGAGCAGTACTTC,CASSLRDRGYEQYF
TRBV2,TRBD2,TRBJ2-5,few,TGTGCCAGCTTCGGACTAGCGGGAGGGGGCATAGAGACCCAGTACTTC,CASFGLAGGGIETQYF
TRBV5-1,TRBD1,TRBJ2-7,-,TGCGCCAGCAGCTTAATACAGGGGGTCTACGAGCAGTACTTC,CASSLIQGVYEQYF
TRBV30,-,TRBJ1-2,many,TGTGTCATTAGGGCCGAGGGCTATGGCTACACCTTC,CVIRAEGYGYTF
TRBV11-1,TRBD2,TRBJ2-7,-,TGTGCCAGCAGCTTAGCAGCTCCCCTAGCGGGGTACTCCTACGAGCAGTACTTC,CASSLAAPLAGYSYEQYF
TRBV5-1,TRBD2,TRBJ2-1,-,TGCGCCAGCAGCTTTGACGGGAGGCGGTCCTACAATGAGCAGTTCTTC,CASSFDGRRSYNEQFF
TRBV2,-,TRBJ1-1,few,TGTGCCACCACAATACATAAAAAGGACAGACAGAACACTGAAGCTTTCTTT,CATTIHKKDRQNTEAFF
TRBV5-1,TRBD1,TRBJ2-7,few,TGCGCCAGCAGCTTACTTCCCGGGACAGGGCTCTACGAGCAGTACTTC,CASSLLPGTGLYEQYF